This T cell receptor beta chain was sequenced in a study of T cell changes during pregnancy in multiple sclerosis. Sequencing was performed with immunoSEQ multiplex PCR; in TCRdb, only in-frame clones are kept and a portion is missing. This sample has 75,000 to 95,000 clones, with 85% to 95% found just once. CDR1 and CDR2 (germline): SGHNT, YYREEE (reference sequence). The CDR3 contains 14 residues. V lost 1 base and J lost 5; bases outside the gene matches: 2. This rearrangement joins TRBV5-4 to TRBJ2-5; 10 bases agree with TRBD2. The sequences come from CD4+ T cells from peripheral blood mononuclear cells, collected after pregnancy. The sequence was obtained from a female donor with multiple sclerosis, enrolled in a pregnancy study. The chain's CDR3 is CASSLMGLAETQYF. The CDR3 nucleotides read TGTGCCAGCAGCTTGATGGGACTAGCGGAGACCCAGTACTTC.